This T cell receptor beta chain appears in the sequencing data of a study of blood T cell repertoires in COVID-19. Across the study: The origin of the acute and convalescent COVID-19 samples was the United States, Italy and Spain. Sources were T cells, B-cell-depleted T cells, or PBMCs; the material itself was cDNA or gDNA.

Clinical histories supplied by participants themselves formed the basis of cohort assignment. This clone was counted a single time. As processed by the authors: Reference gene primers were amplified, and this amplification served to estimate nucleated cell counts. Sequencing used immunoSEQ multiplex PCR; TCRdb keeps in-frame clones, though not all of them. V and J calls and clone size are given by that table; D and trimming were obtained from the DNA. The table records about 310,000 clones, approximately 91% of them present only once. Trimming cost V 0 bases and J 4 bases, with 6 bases left between them. Germline lookup yields CDR1 MNHEY and CDR2 SVGEGT. The CDR3 sequence is 13 residues long.

The TCR was taken from a woman aged 40 to 50 who had recovered from COVID-19. The V and J genes are TRBV6-2 or TRBV6-3 and TRBJ1-2; tentatively, D is TRBD1 (5 bases). Sequencing was done on a sample of PBMCs or T cells enriched from blood (not recorded which). The CDR3 nucleotides read TGTGCCAGCAGTTACTCTACAGGCTATGGCTACACCTTC. This sequence encodes CASSYSTGYGYTF.